Shown below are 21 T cell receptor beta chains from a single sample sequenced in a study of T cells in Graves' hyperthyroidism and ophthalmopathy. RNA transcripts provided the source from which TCR beta CDR3 regions were amplified. The study used the HTBI primer set for a first-round RT-PCR of the TCR CDR3. Using its own MiXCR run on the multiplex PCR reads, TCRdb lists one record per CDR3 protein. In the table there are approximately 590,000 distinct CDR3 sequences, approximately 15% of which are singletons. The sequencing sample was made of blood. These receptors were taken from a woman in her 30s with Graves' hyperthyroidism.

This clonotype was picked up many times. The chain has TRBV12-3 or TRBV12-4 and TRBJ1-2; D unresolved. The CDR3 sequence is 13 residues long. The V end was cut by 5 bases, the J end by 6 bases, with 13 bases between. The CDR3: CASSMNWGDGYTF. CDR3 DNA sequence: TGTGCCAGCAGTATGAATTGGGGAGATGGCTACACCTTC.

This clonotype came up many times. The chain joins TRBV6-1 to TRBJ2-7; TRBD2 aligns across 11 bases. V gave up 6 bases and J gave up 5 bases; unmatched junction bases: 9. CDR1 and CDR2 from the germline V gene are MNHNS and SASEGT. This CDR3 region has 15 residues. CDR3 sequence: CASRKLAGVVNEQYF. The CDR3 DNA follows: TGTGCCAGCAGAAAACTAGCGGGAGTGGTGAACGAGCAGTACTTC.

This clonotype was counted at least ten times. The gene calls are TRBV29-1 and TRBJ2-7; D tentatively fits TRBD1 or TRBD2 (6 bases each). CDR3 length equals 11 residues. Germline V lookup: CDR1 SQVTM, CDR2 ANQGSEA. This CDR3 reads CSVGGGYEQYF. In DNA form, the CDR3 reads TGCAGTGTAGGAGGGGGATACGAGCAGTACTTC.

The J gene is TRBJ1-3, the V gene TRBV20-1; 7 nucleotides align to TRBD1. Germline V gene lookup returns CDR1 DFQATT and CDR2 SNEGSKA (reference sequence). V lost 5 bases and J lost 0; bases outside the gene matches: 7. This CDR3 region has 15 residues. CDR3 in amino acids: CSAEGDSSSGNTIYF. CDR3 sequence (DNA): TGCAGTGCTGAGGGGGACAGCAGCTCTGGAAACACCATATATTTT.

This clonotype was counted at least ten times. V usage is TRBV20-1 and J usage is TRBJ2-1; 8 bases line up with TRBD2. The CDR3 is 16 residues long. Germline CDR1 DFQATT, CDR2 SNEGSKA (reference sequence). J gave up 5 bases and V 1 base, and 10 bases lay outside the gene matches. CDR3 sequence (DNA): TGCAGTGCTAGAGTTCGAGCGGGAGTAATCGACAATGAGCAGTTCTTC. The encoded protein is CSARVRAGVIDNEQFF.

J is TRBJ2-5 and V is TRBV24-1, with D unresolved. Germline assignment: CDR1 KGHDR and CDR2 SFDVKD. The length of the CDR3 is 11 residues. The ends were cut back, 4 bases at V and 5 bases at J, with 4 bases in the middle. The CDR3 sequence: CATSEMETQYF. CDR3 nucleotide sequence: TGTGCCACCAGTGAGATGGAGACCCAGTACTTC.

This clonotype was seen a handful of times. The chain uses TRBV7-9 and TRBJ1-4; 8 bases are a match to TRBD1. This CDR3 is 15 amino acids long. J gave up 4 bases and V 5 bases, and 6 bases lay outside the gene matches. Per germline, CDR1 SEHNR and CDR2 FQNEAQ (reference sequence). The CDR3 region is CASSPWTGNNEKLFF. CDR3 DNA sequence: TGTGCCAGCAGCCCGTGGACAGGGAATAATGAAAAACTGTTTTTT.

This clonotype was recorded many times. The chain joins TRBV12-3 or TRBV12-4 to TRBJ1-1; no clear D. The CDR3 length is 13 residues. Between the trimmed V and J ends, which lost 6 bases and 7 bases, there was a span of 15 bases. This CDR3 reads CASRIPGNIEAFF. The CDR3 DNA is TGTGCCAGCAGGATTCCAGGTAATATTGAAGCTTTCTTT.

CDR3 residues: CASSKGQEDQPQHF. CDR3 in DNA: TGTGCCAGCAGCAAAGGACAGGAGGACCAGCCCCAGCATTTT. V gene TRBV6-1 combines with J gene TRBJ1-5; TRBD1 agrees at 7 bases. This CDR3 comprises 14 residues. The germline gives CDR1 MNHNS, CDR2 SASEGT. The trim removed 6 bases at V and 7 bases at J, leaving 9 bases unmatched.

This clonotype was counted ten times or more. The chain recombines TRBV5-1 with TRBJ2-3; a weak D match, TRBD2 (5 bases). V lost 1 base and J 2 bases, leaving 17 bases between the germline ends. Germline loops: CDR1 SGHRS, CDR2 YFSETQ. The CDR3 consists of 17 residues. The CDR3: CASSLTTTGKDTDTQYF. The CDR3 nucleotides are TGCGCCAGCAGCTTGACTACGACGGGGAAGGACACAGATACGCAGTATTTT.

This clonotype was seen a handful of times. This CDR3 is CASSQGRGVGELFF. The CDR3 DNA follows: TGTGCCAGCAGCCAAGGAAGAGGGGTCGGGGAGCTGTTTTTT. The chain employs TRBV3-1 and TRBJ2-2; either TRBD1 or TRBD2 may fit D (5 bases each). CDR1 and CDR2 (germline): LGHDT, YNNKEL (reference sequence). V lost 1 base, J lost 7 bases, and 10 bases lay in between. This CDR3 region has 14 residues.

The chain employs TRBV20-1 and TRBJ2-1; 9 bases fit TRBD2. There are 14 residues in the CDR3. V was pared by 6 bases and J by 8 bases, with 11 bases of the junction left unmatched. Germline V gene sequence: CDR1 DFQATT, CDR2 SNEGSKA (reference sequence). CDR3 DNA: TGCAGTGCCAGAATAGCGGGAGTTTGGGATGAGCAGTTCTTC. Translating it yields CSARIAGVWDEQFF.

This clonotype showed up many times. The genes are TRBV27 and TRBJ2-3, with 7 bases fitting TRBD1. Germline values: CDR1 MNHEY, CDR2 SMNVEV (reference sequence). J was trimmed by 0 bases and V by 4 bases; bases with no gene match: 10. The CDR3 length is 17 residues. CDR3 residues: CASSWGTVLASTDTQYF. The CDR3 coding sequence is TGTGCCAGCAGTTGGGGGACAGTCCTAGCTAGCACAGATACGCAGTATTTT.

This clonotype has ten or more counts. V and J are TRBV18 and TRBJ2-1; 15 nucleotides line up with TRBD2. Germline lookup yields CDR1 KGHSH and CDR2 LQKENI. This CDR3 comprises 15 residues. With 3 bases clipped from V and 9 bases from J, the junction kept 3 bases outside the gene matches. The CDR3 DNA reads as TGTGCCAGCTCACCCAAGGGACTAGCGGGAGGTGAGCAGTTCTTC. Amino acid sequence: CASSPKGLAGGEQFF.

Of note for this clonotype: A clone one base away is much larger, so this may be a read error. The rearrangement links TRBV15 to TRBJ2-7, with TRBD2 matching 9 bases. The V and J ends lost 2 bases and 5 bases, in that order; junction bases with no gene match: 7. Germline loops: CDR1 LNHNV, CDR2 YYDKDF (reference sequence). The length of the CDR3 is 15 residues. The chain's CDR3 is CATSRLAGVRHEQYF. CDR3 bases: TGTGCCACCAGCAGATTAGCGGGAGTGAGACACGAGCAGTACTTC.

This clonotype turned up a few times. The CDR3 carries no conserved terminal phenylalanine or tryptophan, so it likely arises from a read error. The chain has TRBV7-2 and TRBJ1-1; no firm D call. The V end was cut by 3 bases, the J end by 0 bases, with 8 bases between. Germline V lookup: CDR1 SGHTA, CDR2 FQGNSA. CDR3 size: 14 residues. CDR3 region: CASSLEAMNTEAFL. As DNA, the CDR3 is TGTGCCAGCAGCTTGGAGGCGATGAACACTGAAGCTTTCCTT.

The V call is TRBV6-1, the J call TRBJ1-5; D call uncertain. Trimming left V 5 bases short and J 5 bases short, with 13 bases between. Germline V gene data show CDR1 as MNHNS and CDR2 as SASEGT. This CDR3 contains 14 residues. CDR3 loop: CASSIGNGHQPQHF. DNA of the CDR3: TGTGCCAGCAGTATCGGGAACGGGCATCAGCCCCAGCATTTT.

The chain joins TRBV6-1 to TRBJ1-3; D is uncertain. The ends were cut back, 7 bases at V and 11 bases at J, with 18 bases in the middle. The CDR3 is 13 amino acids. The V gene's germline CDR1 is MNHNS and CDR2 SASEGT. CDR3 bases: TGTGCCAGCACCCCGGACTGGGATGGTCCCATATATTTT. Protein sequence: CASTPDWDGPIYF.

This clonotype was found many times. This chain uses TRBV6-2 or TRBV6-3 with TRBJ2-1, with a possible D match to TRBD2 (6 bases). Germline V gene sequence: CDR1 MNHEY, CDR2 SVGEGT. V shed 6 bases and J shed 9 bases, with 15 bases lying between them. The CDR3 is 13 amino acids. CDR3 DNA: TGTGCCAGCAGGAGGGACTCCGCCGCTGAGCAGTTCTTC. It translates to CASRRDSAAEQFF.

Ten or more counts support this clonotype. The rearrangement links TRBV20-1 to TRBJ1-6; 9 bases match TRBD1. CDR3 size: 14 residues. J was trimmed by 9 bases and V by 0 bases; bases with no gene match: 3. CDR1 and CDR2 from the germline V gene are DFQATT and SNEGSKA (reference sequence). The CDR3 region is CSARDYRGPSPLHF. As DNA, the CDR3 is TGCAGTGCTAGAGATTACAGGGGGCCTTCACCCCTCCACTTT.

A few counts support this clonotype. The gene calls are TRBV20-1 and TRBJ2-3; 7 bases fit TRBD1. CDR3 length: 14 amino acids. Trimming cost V 8 bases and J 2 bases; bases outside gene matches: 10. The germline V gene encodes CDR1 DFQATT and CDR2 SNEGSKA (reference sequence). The DNA of the CDR3 is TGCAGTAAAGCCTCACAGGGGATCACAGATACGCAGTATTTT. Translated, it gives CSKASQGITDTQYF.